The present TCR beta chain was sequenced within a study of T cell responses to AZD1222 COVID-19 vaccine. Profiled with immunoSEQ multiplex PCR; TCRdb holds only in-frame clones, not every one. The sample has over 110,000 clones, roughly nine tenths seen once. Trimming took 5 bases from V and 0 from J; bases not matched to a gene: 2. Germline V lookup: CDR1 MNHEY, CDR2 SVGAGI. The CDR3 loop spans 14 amino acids. Pooled together were second doses at about 4 or about 12 weeks. Study results and limitations: Receipt of two AZD1222 doses was followed by a rise in Spike-specific TCR breadth and depth. Epitopes outside B.1.351 and B.1.1.7 mutated regions reportedly drew nearly half of spike TCRs.

Concerning this clone: Its target is unknown.

The sample in question was peripheral blood, obtained 28 days after the second AZD1222 dose. This TCR was recovered from an adult who received the AZD1222 COVID-19 vaccine. This rearrangement joins TRBV6-5 to TRBJ2-5; 8 bases agree with TRBD2. The CDR3 is CASSTGGDQETQYF. The CDR3 region has the DNA TGTGCCAGCAGTACGGGGGGGGACCAAGAGACCCAGTACTTC.